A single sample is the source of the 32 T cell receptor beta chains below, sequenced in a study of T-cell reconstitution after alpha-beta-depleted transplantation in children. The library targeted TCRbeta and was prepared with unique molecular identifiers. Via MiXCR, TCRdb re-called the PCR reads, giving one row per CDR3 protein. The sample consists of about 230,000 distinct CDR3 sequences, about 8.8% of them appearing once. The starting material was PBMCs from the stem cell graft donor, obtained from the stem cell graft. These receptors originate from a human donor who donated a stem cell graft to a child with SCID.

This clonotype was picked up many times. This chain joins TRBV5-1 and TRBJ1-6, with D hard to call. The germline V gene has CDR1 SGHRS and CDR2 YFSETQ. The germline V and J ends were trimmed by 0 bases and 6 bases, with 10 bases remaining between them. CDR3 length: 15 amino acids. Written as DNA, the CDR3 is TGCGCCAGCAGCTTGGGGCGAGGCCCTAATTCACCCCTCCACTTT. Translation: CASSLGRGPNSPLHF.

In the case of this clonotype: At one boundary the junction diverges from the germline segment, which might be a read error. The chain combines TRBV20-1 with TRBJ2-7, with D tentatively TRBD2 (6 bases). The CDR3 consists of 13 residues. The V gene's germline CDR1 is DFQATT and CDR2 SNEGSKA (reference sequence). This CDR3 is CSAPVTADYKQYF. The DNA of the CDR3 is TGCAGTGCTCCCGTGACAGCGGACTACAAGCAGTACTTC.

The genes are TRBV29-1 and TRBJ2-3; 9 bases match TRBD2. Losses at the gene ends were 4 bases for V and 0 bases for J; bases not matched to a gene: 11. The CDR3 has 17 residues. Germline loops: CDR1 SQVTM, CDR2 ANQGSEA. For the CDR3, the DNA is TGCAGCGTTGCCGGCACGGCTAGCGGGGCTAGCACAGATACGCAGTATTTT. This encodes CSVAGTASGASTDTQYF.

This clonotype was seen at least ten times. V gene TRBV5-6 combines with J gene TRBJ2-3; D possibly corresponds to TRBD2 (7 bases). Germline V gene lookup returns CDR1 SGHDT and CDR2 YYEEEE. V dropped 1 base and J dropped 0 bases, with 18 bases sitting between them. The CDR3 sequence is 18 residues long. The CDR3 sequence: CASSLLGEAGASTDTQYF. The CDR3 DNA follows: TGTGCCAGCAGCTTGCTTGGAGAGGCGGGGGCTAGCACAGATACGCAGTATTTT.

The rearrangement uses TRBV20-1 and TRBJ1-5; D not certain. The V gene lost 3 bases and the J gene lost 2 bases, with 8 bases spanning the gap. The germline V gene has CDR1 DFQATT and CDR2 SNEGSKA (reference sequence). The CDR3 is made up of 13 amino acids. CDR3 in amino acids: CSASGIGNQPQHF. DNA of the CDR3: TGCAGTGCTAGCGGGATTGGCAATCAGCCCCAGCATTTT.

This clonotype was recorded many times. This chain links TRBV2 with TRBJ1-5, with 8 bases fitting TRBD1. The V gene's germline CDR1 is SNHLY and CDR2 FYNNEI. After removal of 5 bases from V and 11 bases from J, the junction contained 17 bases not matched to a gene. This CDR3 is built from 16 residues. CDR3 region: CASSPGAGGLPRAQHF. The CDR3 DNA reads TGTGCCAGCAGTCCTGGGGCAGGGGGCCTACCACGGGCCCAGCATTTT.

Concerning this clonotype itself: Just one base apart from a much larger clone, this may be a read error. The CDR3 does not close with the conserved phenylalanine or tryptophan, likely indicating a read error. CDR3 DNA: TGTGCCAGCAAAAGGGGGCCAGAGGTCTCCTACAATGAGCAGTTCCTC. It is translated as CASKRGPEVSYNEQFL. The genes are TRBV6-1 and TRBJ2-1, with 7 nucleotides matching TRBD1. The CDR3 extends over 16 amino acids. Germline CDR1 MNHNS, CDR2 SASEGT. V dropped 7 bases and J dropped 0; count of bases not matched to a gene: 9.

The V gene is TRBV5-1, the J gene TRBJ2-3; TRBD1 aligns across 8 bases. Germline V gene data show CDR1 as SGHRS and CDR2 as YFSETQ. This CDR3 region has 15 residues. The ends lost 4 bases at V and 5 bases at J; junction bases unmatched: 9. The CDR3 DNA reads TGCGCCAGCAGCATCCGAGACAGGGGTGGAGATACGCAGTATTTT. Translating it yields CASSIRDRGGDTQYF.

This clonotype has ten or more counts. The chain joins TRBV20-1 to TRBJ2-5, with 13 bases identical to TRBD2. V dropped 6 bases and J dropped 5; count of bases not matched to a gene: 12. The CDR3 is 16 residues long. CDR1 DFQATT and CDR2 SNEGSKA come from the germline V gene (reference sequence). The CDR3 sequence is CSARAGTSGAVETQYF. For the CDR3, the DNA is TGCAGTGCCCGGGCCGGGACTAGCGGGGCTGTGGAGACCCAGTACTTC.

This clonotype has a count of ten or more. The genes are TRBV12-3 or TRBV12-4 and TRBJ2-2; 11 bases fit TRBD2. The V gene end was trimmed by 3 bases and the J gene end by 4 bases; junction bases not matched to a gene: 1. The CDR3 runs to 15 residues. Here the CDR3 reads CASSLGLAATGELFF. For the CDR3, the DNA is TGTGCCAGCAGTTTGGGACTAGCGGCCACCGGGGAGCTGTTTTTT.

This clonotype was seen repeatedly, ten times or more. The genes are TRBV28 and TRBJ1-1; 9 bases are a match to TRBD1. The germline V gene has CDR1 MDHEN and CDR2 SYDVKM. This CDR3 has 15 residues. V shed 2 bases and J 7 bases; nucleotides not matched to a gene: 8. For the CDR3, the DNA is TGTGCCAGCAGTTTAAGTCACAGGGGGCTTAATGAAGCTTTCTTT. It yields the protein CASSLSHRGLNEAFF.

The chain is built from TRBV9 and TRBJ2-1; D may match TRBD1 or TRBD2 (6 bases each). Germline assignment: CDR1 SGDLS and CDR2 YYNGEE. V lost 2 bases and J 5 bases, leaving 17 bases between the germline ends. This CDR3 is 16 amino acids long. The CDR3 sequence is CASSVQTGGFHNEQFF. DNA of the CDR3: TGTGCCAGCAGCGTGCAAACCGGGGGCTTCCACAATGAGCAGTTCTTC.

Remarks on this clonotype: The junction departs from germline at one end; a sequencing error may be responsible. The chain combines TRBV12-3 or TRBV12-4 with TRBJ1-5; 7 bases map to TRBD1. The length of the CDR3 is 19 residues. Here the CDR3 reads CASRTLGPGGKYSNQPQPF. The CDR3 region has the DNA TGTGCCAGCAGGACCCTGGGGCCAGGGGGTAAATATAGCAATCAGCCCCAGCCTTTT.

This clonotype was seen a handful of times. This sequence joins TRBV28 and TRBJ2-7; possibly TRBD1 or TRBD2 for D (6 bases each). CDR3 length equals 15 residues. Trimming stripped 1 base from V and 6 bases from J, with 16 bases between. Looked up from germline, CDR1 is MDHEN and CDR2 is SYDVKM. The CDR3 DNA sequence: TGTGCCAGCAGTTTATCCCCCGGCGGAGGGGGCGAGCAGTACTTC. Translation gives CASSLSPGGGGEQYF. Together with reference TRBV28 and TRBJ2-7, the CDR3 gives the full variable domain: DVKVTQSSRYLVKRTGEKVFLECVQDMDHENMFWYRQDPGLGLRLIYFSYDVKMKEKGDIPEGYSVSREKKERFSLILESASTNQTSMYLCASSLSPGGGGEQYFGPGTRLTVT.

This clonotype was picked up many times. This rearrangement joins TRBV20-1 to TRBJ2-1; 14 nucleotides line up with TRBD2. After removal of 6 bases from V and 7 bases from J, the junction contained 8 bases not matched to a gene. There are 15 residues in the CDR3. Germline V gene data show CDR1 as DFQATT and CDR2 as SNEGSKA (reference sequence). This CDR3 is CSARLAGGRGNEQFF. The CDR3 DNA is TGCAGTGCGAGACTAGCGGGGGGGCGGGGGAATGAGCAGTTCTTC.

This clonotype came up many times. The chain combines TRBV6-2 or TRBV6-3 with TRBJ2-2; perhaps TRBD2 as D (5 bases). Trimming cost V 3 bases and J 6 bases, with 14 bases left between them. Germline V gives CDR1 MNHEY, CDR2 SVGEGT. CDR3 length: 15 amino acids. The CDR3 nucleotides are TGTGCCAGCAGTTATTCGGGGAGATCTTCCGGGGAGCTGTTTTTT. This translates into CASSYSGRSSGELFF.

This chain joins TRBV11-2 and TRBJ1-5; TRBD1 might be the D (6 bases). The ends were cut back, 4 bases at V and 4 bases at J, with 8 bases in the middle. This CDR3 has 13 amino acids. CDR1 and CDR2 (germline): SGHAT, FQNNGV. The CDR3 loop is CASSSGQNQPQHF. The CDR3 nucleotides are TGTGCCAGCAGCTCGGGACAAAATCAGCCCCAGCATTTT.

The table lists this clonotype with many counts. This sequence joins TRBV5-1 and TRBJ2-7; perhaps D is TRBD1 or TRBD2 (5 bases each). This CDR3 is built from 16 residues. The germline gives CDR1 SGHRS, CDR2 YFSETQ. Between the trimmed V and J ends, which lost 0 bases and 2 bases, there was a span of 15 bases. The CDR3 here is CASSLASGAGTYEQYF. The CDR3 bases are TGCGCCAGCAGCTTGGCCTCCGGGGCTGGAACCTACGAGCAGTACTTC.

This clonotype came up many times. In DNA, the CDR3 is TGTGCCAGCAGCTTAGGGCACCTAGGGTCACCCCTCCACTTT. This translates into CASSLGHLGSPLHF. This chain connects TRBV7-2 to TRBJ1-6; D is unresolved. With 1 base removed from V and 10 bases from J, the gap between germline ends came to 11 bases. There are 14 residues in the CDR3. Germline V gene sequence: CDR1 SGHTA, CDR2 FQGNSA.

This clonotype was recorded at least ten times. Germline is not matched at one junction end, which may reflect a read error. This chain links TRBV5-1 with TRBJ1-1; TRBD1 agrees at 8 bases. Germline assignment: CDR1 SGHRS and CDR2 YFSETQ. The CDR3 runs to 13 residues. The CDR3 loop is CASSRDRNSEAFF. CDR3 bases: TGCGCCAGCAGCCGGGACAGGAACTCTGAAGCTTTCTTT.

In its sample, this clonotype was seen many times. The DNA of the CDR3 is TGTGCCAGCAGCTGGCCCCCTCGGACAGCTGAAGCTTTCTTT. Translating gives CASSWPPRTAEAFF. The gene calls are TRBV5-5 and TRBJ1-1, with a possible D match to TRBD1 (6 bases). Germline CDR1 SGHKS, CDR2 YYEKEE (reference sequence). This CDR3 has 14 residues. V was trimmed by 3 bases and J by 6 bases, leaving 15 bases between them.

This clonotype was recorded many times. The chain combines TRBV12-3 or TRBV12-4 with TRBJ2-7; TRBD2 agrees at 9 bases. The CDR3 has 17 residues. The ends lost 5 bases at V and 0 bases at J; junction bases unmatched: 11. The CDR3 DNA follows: TGTGCCAGCAGTCCAGAAGCGGGGGGACCCTCCTCCTACGAGCAGTACTTC. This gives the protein CASSPEAGGPSSYEQYF.

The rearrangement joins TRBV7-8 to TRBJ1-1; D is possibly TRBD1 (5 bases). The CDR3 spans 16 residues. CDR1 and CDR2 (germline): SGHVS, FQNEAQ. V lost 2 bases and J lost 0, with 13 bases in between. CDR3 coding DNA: TGTGCCAGCAGCTTACTAGACAGCCCGATGAACACTGAAGCTTTCTTT. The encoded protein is CASSLLDSPMNTEAFF.

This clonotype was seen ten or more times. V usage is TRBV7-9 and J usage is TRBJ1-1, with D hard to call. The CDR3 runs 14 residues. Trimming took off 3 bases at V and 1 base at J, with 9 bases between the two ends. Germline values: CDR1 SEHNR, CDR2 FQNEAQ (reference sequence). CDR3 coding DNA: TGTGCCAGCAGCTTCACCCCAAGGAACACTGAAGCTTTCTTT. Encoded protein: CASSFTPRNTEAFF. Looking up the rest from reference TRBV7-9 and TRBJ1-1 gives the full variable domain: DTGVSQNPRHKITKRGQNVTFRCDPISEHNRLYWYRQTLGQGPEFLTYFQNEAQLEKSRLLSDRFSAERPKGSFSTLEIQRTEQGDSAMYLCASSFTPRNTEAFFGQGTRLTVV.

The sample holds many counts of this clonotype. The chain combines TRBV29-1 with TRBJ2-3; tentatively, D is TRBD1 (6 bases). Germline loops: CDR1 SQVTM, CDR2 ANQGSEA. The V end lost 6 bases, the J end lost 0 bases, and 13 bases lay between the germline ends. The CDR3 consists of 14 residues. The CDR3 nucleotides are TGCAGCGTGATGAGGGGGTCCAGCACAGATACGCAGTATTTT. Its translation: CSVMRGSSTDTQYF.

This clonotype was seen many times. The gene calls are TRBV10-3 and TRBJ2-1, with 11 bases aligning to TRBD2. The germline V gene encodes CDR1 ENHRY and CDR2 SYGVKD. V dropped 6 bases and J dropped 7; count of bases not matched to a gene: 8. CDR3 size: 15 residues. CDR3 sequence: CAISPLAGGINEQFF. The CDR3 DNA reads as TGTGCCATCAGCCCTCTAGCGGGGGGTATAAATGAGCAGTTCTTC.

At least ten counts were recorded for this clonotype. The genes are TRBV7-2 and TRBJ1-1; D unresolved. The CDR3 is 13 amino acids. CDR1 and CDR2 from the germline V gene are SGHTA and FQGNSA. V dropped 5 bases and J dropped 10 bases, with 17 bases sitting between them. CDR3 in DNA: TGTGCCAGCAGCCCCCGGGTAGGGTTTGGAGCTTTCTTT. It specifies CASSPRVGFGAFF. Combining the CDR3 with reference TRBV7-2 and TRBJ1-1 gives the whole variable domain GAGVSQSPSNKVTEKGKDVELRCDPISGHTALYWYRQSLGQGLEFLIYFQGNSAPDKSGLPSDRFSAERTGGSVSTLTIQRTQQEDSAVYLCASSPRVGFGAFFGQGTRLTVV.

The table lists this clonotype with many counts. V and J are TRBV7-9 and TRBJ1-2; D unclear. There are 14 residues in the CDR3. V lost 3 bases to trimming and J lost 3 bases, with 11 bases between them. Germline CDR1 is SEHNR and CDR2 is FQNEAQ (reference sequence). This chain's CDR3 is CASSFSEGYYGYTF. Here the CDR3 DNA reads TGTGCCAGCAGCTTTTCGGAAGGATACTATGGCTACACCTTC.

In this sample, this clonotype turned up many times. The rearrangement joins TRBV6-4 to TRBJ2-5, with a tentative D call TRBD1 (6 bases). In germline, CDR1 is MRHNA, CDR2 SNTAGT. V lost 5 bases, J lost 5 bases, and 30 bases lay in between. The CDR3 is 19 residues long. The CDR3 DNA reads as TGTGCCAGCAGTCTCATCATTCCCAGGGGAGCTTCTGTCTGGGAGACCCAGTACTTC. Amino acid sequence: CASSLIIPRGASVWETQYF.

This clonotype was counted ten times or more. The CDR3 spells CASSFLGSSYEQYF. The DNA of the CDR3 is TGTGCCAGCAGCTTTTTGGGGTCCTCCTACGAGCAGTACTTC. The chain is built from TRBV7-9 and TRBJ2-7; D gene unclear. Per germline, CDR1 SEHNR and CDR2 FQNEAQ (reference sequence). Trimming left V 3 bases short and J 0 bases short, with 9 bases between. This CDR3 is 14 amino acids long.

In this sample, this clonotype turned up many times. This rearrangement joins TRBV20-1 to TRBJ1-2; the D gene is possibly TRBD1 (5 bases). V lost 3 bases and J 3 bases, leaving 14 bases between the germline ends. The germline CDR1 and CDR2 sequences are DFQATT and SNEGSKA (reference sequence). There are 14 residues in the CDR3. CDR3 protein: CSASRPPRDYGYTF. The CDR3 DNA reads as TGCAGTGCTAGCAGGCCCCCCAGGGACTATGGCTACACCTTC.

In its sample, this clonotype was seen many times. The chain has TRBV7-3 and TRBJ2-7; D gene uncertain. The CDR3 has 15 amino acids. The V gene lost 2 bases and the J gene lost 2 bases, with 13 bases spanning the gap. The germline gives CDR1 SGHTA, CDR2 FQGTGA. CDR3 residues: CASSLFGHGPYEQYF. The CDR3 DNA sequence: TGTGCCAGCAGCTTATTCGGCCACGGCCCCTACGAGCAGTACTTC.